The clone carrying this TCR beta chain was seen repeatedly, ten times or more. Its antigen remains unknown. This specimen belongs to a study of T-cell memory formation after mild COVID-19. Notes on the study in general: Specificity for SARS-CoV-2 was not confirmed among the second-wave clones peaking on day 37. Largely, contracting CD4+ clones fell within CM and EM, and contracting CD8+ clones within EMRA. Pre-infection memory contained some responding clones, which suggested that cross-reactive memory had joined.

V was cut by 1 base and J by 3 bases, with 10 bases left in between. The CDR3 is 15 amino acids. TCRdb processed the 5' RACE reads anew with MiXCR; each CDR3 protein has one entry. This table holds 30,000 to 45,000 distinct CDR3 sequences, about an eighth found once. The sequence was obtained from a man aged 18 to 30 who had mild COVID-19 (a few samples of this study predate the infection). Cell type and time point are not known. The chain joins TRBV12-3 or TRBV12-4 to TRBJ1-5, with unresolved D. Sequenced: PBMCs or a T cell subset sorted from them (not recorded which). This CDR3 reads CASSLGAQFNQPQHF. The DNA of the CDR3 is TGTGCCAGCAGTTTAGGTGCTCAGTTCAATCAGCCCCAGCATTTT.